This T cell receptor beta chain was sequenced in a study of blood T cell repertoires in COVID-19. In the study overall: Nucleic acid was either cDNA or gDNA, and it came from T cells, B-cell-depleted T cells, or PBMCs.

Assay: immunoSEQ multiplex PCR; the TCRdb copy retains only in-frame clones and omits some. The repertoire includes 250,000 to 300,000 clones, about 90% of them detected once, and about 2.2% sits in the top ten. J was trimmed by 2 bases and V by 2 bases; bases with no gene match: 0. This CDR3 has 15 amino acids. Germline V gives CDR1 LNHDA, CDR2 SQIVND (reference sequence). The sequenced material came from peripheral blood. This clonotype was obtained from a woman between 45 and 65 years old who had recovered from COVID-19. V gene TRBV19 combines with J gene TRBJ2-6; TRBD1 agrees at 7 bases. The CDR3, as DNA: TGTGCCAGTAGTATAAGGGGGCCTGGGGCCAACGTCCTGACTTTC. It translates to CASSIRGPGANVLTF.